The present T cell receptor beta chain was sequenced within a study of OX40 agonist ivuxolimab in advanced cancers. Study details: Partial responses occurred in three patients (one hepatocellular carcinoma, two cutaneous melanoma).

V lost 8 bases to trimming and J lost 0 bases, with 17 bases between them. This CDR3 spans 15 amino acids. Per the germline V gene, CDR1 is MDHEN and CDR2 is SYDVKM. TCRdb's copy holds only in-frame clones and misses some; the assay was immunoSEQ multiplex PCR. The table lists 55,000 to 80,000 clones, around 90% of them singletons. The material was CD4+ or CD8+ T cells sorted from blood, obtained in a trial of the OX40 agonist ivuxolimab. The chain carries TRBV28 and TRBJ2-7; weak D call: TRBD1 (5 bases). The origin of this receptor is an adult with an advanced solid tumor such as melanoma, head and neck, liver or kidney cancer. Here the CDR3 reads CASCSVPQASYEQYF. CDR3 bases: TGTGCCAGCTGCTCGGTCCCACAGGCCTCCTACGAGCAGTACTTC.